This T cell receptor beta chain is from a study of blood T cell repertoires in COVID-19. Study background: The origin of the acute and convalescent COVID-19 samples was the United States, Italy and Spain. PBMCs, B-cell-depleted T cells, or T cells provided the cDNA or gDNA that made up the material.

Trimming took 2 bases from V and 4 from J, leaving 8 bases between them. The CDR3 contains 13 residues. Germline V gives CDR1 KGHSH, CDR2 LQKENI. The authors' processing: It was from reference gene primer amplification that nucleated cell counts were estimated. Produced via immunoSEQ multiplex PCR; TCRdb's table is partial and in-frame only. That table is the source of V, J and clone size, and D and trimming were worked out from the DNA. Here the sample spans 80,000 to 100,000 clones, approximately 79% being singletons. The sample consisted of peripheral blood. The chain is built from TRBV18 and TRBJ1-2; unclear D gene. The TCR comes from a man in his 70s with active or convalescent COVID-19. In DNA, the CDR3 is TGTGCCAGCTCACCAAGCCGAATCTATGGCTACACCTTC. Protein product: CASSPSRIYGYTF.